This T cell receptor beta chain was recovered during a study of metastatic and nonmetastatic thyroid tumors. Overall study context: Repertoire data that came from the blood and tumor or nodule tissue of malignant and benign thyroid patients were compared.

There were no patients who had received any treatment before thyroid surgery. The study's findings and limits: TCR beta diversity was reportedly significantly higher in malignant thyroid tumors than benign nodules, in blood and tumor.

This clone has a count of ten or more. No antigen is known for it. TCRdb reassembled clones from the PCR reads with MiXCR. The table includes approximately 31,000 clones, around 30% detected once. Per germline, CDR1 SGHVS and CDR2 FNYEAQ. Trimming left V 3 bases short and J 4 bases short, with 10 bases between. The CDR3 runs 14 residues. The receptor was derived from a female donor with papillary thyroid cancer or a benign thyroid nodule (not recorded which). Some clones in this sample may be carry-over from other donors' samples. The material sequenced was blood. The rearrangement uses TRBV7-6 and TRBJ1-5; D possibly corresponds to TRBD1 (6 bases). Here the CDR3 reads CASSFGQLNQPQHF. In DNA form, the CDR3 reads TGTGCCAGCAGCTTCGGACAGTTAAATCAGCCCCAGCATTTT.